Listed below are T cell receptor beta chains from one sample, sequenced in a study of CD8+ T cells in alopecia areata. Generated by immunoSEQ multiplex PCR, the TCRdb table keeps only in-frame clones and is missing some. The repertoire includes roughly 220,000 clones, 35% to 40% of them detected once, and 0.48% sits in the top ten. The specimen comprised CD4+ T cells sorted from blood, sampled around week 31, from a patient treated with tofacitinib. Source of these receptors: a human donor with alopecia areata. CDR3s include the opening cysteine and the closing phenylalanine or tryptophan. The D gene is left open where the match is weak. A clone size is listed for some rows: how often the clone was seen (once, few, many), or a class if it is expanded.

CDR3aa: CAWTVQTGGTEAFF
CDR3nt: TGTGCCTGGACAGTGCAGACAGGGGGCACTGAAGCTTTCTTT
v_gene: TRBV30
j_gene: TRBJ1-1
d_gene: TRBD1
abundance: NA

CDR3aa: CATSRGRLAQDTQYF
CDR3nt: TGTGCCACCAGCAGAGGACGACTAGCTCAGGATACGCAGTATTTT
v_gene: TRBV15
j_gene: TRBJ2-3
d_gene: TRBD2
abundance: NA

CDR3aa: CASSSRGLREKLFF
CDR3nt: TGCGCCAGCAGCTCGAGGGGGCTGAGGGAAAAACTGTTTTTT
v_gene: TRBV5-1
j_gene: TRBJ1-4
d_gene: TRBD1
abundance: NA

CDR3aa: CASGQDSDYGYTF
CDR3nt: TGTGCCAGCGGGCAGGACAGCGACTATGGCTACACCTTC
v_gene: TRBV6-6
j_gene: TRBJ1-2
d_gene: NA
abundance: few

CDR3aa: CASSLRAGGDYGYTF
CDR3nt: TGTGCCAGCAGCTTACGCGCGGGAGGGGACTATGGCTACACCTTC
v_gene: TRBV7-2
j_gene: TRBJ1-2
d_gene: NA
abundance: NA

CDR3aa: CASAGTGANVLTF
CDR3nt: TGTGCCAGCGCCGGGACAGGGGCCAACGTCCTGACTTTC
v_gene: TRBV7-6
j_gene: TRBJ2-6
d_gene: NA
abundance: NA

CDR3aa: CASVGGRSYEQYF
CDR3nt: TGTGCCAGCGTCGGGGGCAGATCCTACGAGCAGTACTTC
v_gene: TRBV6-1
j_gene: TRBJ2-7
d_gene: NA
abundance: NA

CDR3aa: CASSPINSGNTGELFF
CDR3nt: TGTGCCAGCAGCCCTATTAATAGCGGGAACACCGGGGAGCTGTTTTTT
v_gene: TRBV11-2
j_gene: TRBJ2-2
d_gene: NA
abundance: NA

CDR3aa: CSVRTGVGTEAFF
CDR3nt: TGCAGCGTACGGACAGGGGTAGGGACTGAAGCTTTCTTT
v_gene: TRBV29-1
j_gene: TRBJ1-1
d_gene: TRBD1
abundance: NA

CDR3aa: CASSYSFASPEAFF
CDR3nt: TGTGCCAGCAGTTACTCGTTTGCCAGCCCCGAAGCTTTCTTT
v_gene: TRBV6-5
j_gene: TRBJ1-1
d_gene: NA
abundance: NA

CDR3aa: CASSPGAYGYEQYF
CDR3nt: TGTGCCAGCAGTCCAGGGGCATACGGCTACGAGCAGTACTTC
v_gene: TRBV7-9
j_gene: TRBJ2-7
d_gene: NA
abundance: NA

CDR3aa: CAWSGQGGQYF
CDR3nt: TGTGCCTGGAGCGGACAGGGAGGGCAGTACTTC
v_gene: TRBV30
j_gene: TRBJ2-7
d_gene: TRBD1
abundance: many

CDR3aa: CASRSTPVGTNTEAFF
CDR3nt: TGTGCCAGTAGATCCACCCCCGTGGGTACGAACACTGAAGCTTTCTTT
v_gene: TRBV19
j_gene: TRBJ1-1
d_gene: NA
abundance: few

CDR3aa: CSVARWDRGNTEAFF
CDR3nt: TGCAGCGTTGCTAGGTGGGACAGGGGGAACACTGAAGCTTTCTTT
v_gene: TRBV29-1
j_gene: TRBJ1-1
d_gene: TRBD1
abundance: few

CDR3aa: CASSAQGSGGGNEQFF
CDR3nt: TGTGCCAGCAGTGCCCAAGGGAGCGGAGGGGGGAATGAGCAGTTCTTC
v_gene: TRBV6-6
j_gene: TRBJ2-1
d_gene: NA
abundance: NA

CDR3aa: CASSLGGTPDSPLHF
CDR3nt: TGCGCCAGCAGCTTGGGAGGGACACCGGATTCACCCCTCCACTTT
v_gene: TRBV5-1
j_gene: TRBJ1-6
d_gene: NA
abundance: NA

CDR3aa: CASSPERGGINEQFF
CDR3nt: TGTGCCAGCAGCCCAGAGCGGGGAGGTATAAATGAGCAGTTCTTC
v_gene: TRBV6-6
j_gene: TRBJ2-1
d_gene: TRBD2
abundance: NA

CDR3aa: CASSRSFRVRESADYGYTF
CDR3nt: TGTGCCAGCAGCCGTTCTTTCAGGGTTAGGGAGTCGGCCGACTATGGCTACACCTTC
v_gene: TRBV5-6
j_gene: TRBJ1-2
d_gene: NA
abundance: NA

CDR3aa: CSVDGLLAKNIQYF
CDR3nt: TGCAGCGTTGATGGGTTACTAGCCAAAAACATTCAGTACTTC
v_gene: TRBV29-1
j_gene: TRBJ2-4
d_gene: NA
abundance: NA

CDR3aa: CASSLEGNYGYTF
CDR3nt: TGTGCCAGCAGCTTAGAGGGGAACTATGGCTACACCTTC
v_gene: TRBV7-3
j_gene: TRBJ1-2
d_gene: NA
abundance: NA

CDR3aa: CSVEGQGGNTIYF
CDR3nt: TGCAGCGTTGAAGGCCAGGGGGGAAACACCATATATTTT
v_gene: TRBV29-1
j_gene: TRBJ1-3
d_gene: NA
abundance: NA

CDR3aa: CASSHMGSKNIQYF
CDR3nt: TGTGCCAGCAGCCACATGGGGTCCAAAAACATTCAGTACTTC
v_gene: TRBV14
j_gene: TRBJ2-4
d_gene: NA
abundance: many

CDR3aa: CASSRGLPEGEQYF
CDR3nt: TGTGCCAGCAGCCGCGGCTTACCAGAGGGGGAGCAGTACTTC
v_gene: TRBV9
j_gene: TRBJ2-7
d_gene: NA
abundance: NA

CDR3aa: CASSKTPREKLFF
CDR3nt: TGTGCCAGCAGTAAGACCCCCCGTGAAAAACTGTTTTTT
v_gene: TRBV6-5
j_gene: TRBJ1-4
d_gene: NA
abundance: NA

CDR3aa: CASSLDKRTDTQYF
CDR3nt: TGCGCCAGCAGCTTGGATAAGCGAACAGATACGCAGTATTTT
v_gene: TRBV5-1
j_gene: TRBJ2-3
d_gene: NA
abundance: few

CDR3aa: CASSPGPGQRATEAFF
CDR3nt: TGCGCCAGCAGCCCAGGACCGGGACAGAGGGCCACTGAAGCTTTCTTT
v_gene: TRBV5-1
j_gene: TRBJ1-1
d_gene: TRBD1
abundance: NA

CDR3aa: CASAGPSYNEQFF
CDR3nt: TGTGCTAGCGCGGGCCCCTCCTACAATGAGCAGTTCTTC
v_gene: TRBV12-5
j_gene: TRBJ2-1
d_gene: NA
abundance: few

CDR3aa: CASSRGQGVHEQYF
CDR3nt: TGCGCCAGCAGCCGGGGACAGGGAGTCCACGAGCAGTACTTC
v_gene: TRBV5-1
j_gene: TRBJ2-7
d_gene: TRBD1
abundance: NA

CDR3aa: CAWNRGVYEQYF
CDR3nt: TGTGCCTGGAACAGGGGGGTCTACGAGCAGTACTTC
v_gene: TRBV30
j_gene: TRBJ2-7
d_gene: TRBD1
abundance: NA

CDR3aa: CASSLGRGYTF
CDR3nt: TGTGCCAGCAGCTTGGGACGTGGCTACACCTTC
v_gene: TRBV7-2
j_gene: TRBJ1-2
d_gene: NA
abundance: NA

CDR3aa: CASSGLGGNTEAFF
CDR3nt: TGCGCCAGCAGCGGACTAGGGGGGAACACTGAAGCTTTCTTT
v_gene: TRBV5-1
j_gene: TRBJ1-1
d_gene: NA
abundance: NA

CDR3aa: CAWILRSGTSYNEQFF
CDR3nt: TGTGCCTGGATCTTACGGAGCGGGACCTCCTACAATGAGCAGTTCTTC
v_gene: TRBV30
j_gene: TRBJ2-1
d_gene: TRBD2
abundance: NA

CDR3aa: CASSLVWGSYNEQFF
CDR3nt: TGCGCCAGCAGCTTGGTATGGGGGTCCTACAATGAGCAGTTCTTC
v_gene: TRBV5-1
j_gene: TRBJ2-1
d_gene: NA
abundance: few

CDR3aa: CASSYFGSRGTEAFF
CDR3nt: TGTGCCAGCAGTTACTTTGGGTCCAGGGGCACTGAAGCTTTCTTT
v_gene: TRBV6-5
j_gene: TRBJ1-1
d_gene: NA
abundance: once

CDR3aa: CSVKTRGNTEAFF
CDR3nt: TGCAGCGTTAAGACCAGGGGGAACACTGAAGCTTTCTTT
v_gene: TRBV29-1
j_gene: TRBJ1-1
d_gene: NA
abundance: NA

CDR3aa: CSVELLAGASDEQFF
CDR3nt: TGCAGCGTCGAACTCTTAGCGGGAGCTTCCGATGAGCAGTTCTTC
v_gene: TRBV29-1
j_gene: TRBJ2-1
d_gene: TRBD2
abundance: few

CDR3aa: CATKRRIKDTEAFF
CDR3nt: TGTGCCACCAAACGGAGGATCAAGGACACTGAAGCTTTCTTT
v_gene: TRBV25-1
j_gene: TRBJ1-1
d_gene: NA
abundance: NA

CDR3aa: CAIRGDPSTDTQYF
CDR3nt: TGTGCCATCAGGGGGGACCCAAGCACAGATACGCAGTATTTT
v_gene: TRBV10-3
j_gene: TRBJ2-3
d_gene: NA
abundance: NA

CDR3aa: CASSLRLAGVTDTQYF
CDR3nt: TGTGCCAGCAGCCTCAGACTAGCGGGAGTGACAGATACGCAGTATTTT
v_gene: TRBV7-2
j_gene: TRBJ2-3
d_gene: TRBD2
abundance: NA

CDR3aa: CASSIGSGHTLGNEQFF
CDR3nt: TGTGCCAGTAGTATAGGGTCGGGACACACTCTGGGGAATGAGCAGTTCTTC
v_gene: TRBV19
j_gene: TRBJ2-1
d_gene: NA
abundance: few

CDR3aa: CASRSGTVAKNIQYF
CDR3nt: TGTGCCAGCCGTTCGGGGACCGTAGCCAAAAACATTCAGTACTTC
v_gene: TRBV27
j_gene: TRBJ2-4
d_gene: NA
abundance: few

CDR3aa: CASSFGGTTYEQYF
CDR3nt: TGTGCCAGCAGCTTTGGGGGCACAACCTACGAGCAGTACTTC
v_gene: TRBV7-2
j_gene: TRBJ2-7
d_gene: NA
abundance: NA

CDR3aa: CASSSIHRETQYF
CDR3nt: TGTGCCAGCAGCTCTATACATCGAGAGACCCAGTACTTC
v_gene: TRBV9
j_gene: TRBJ2-5
d_gene: NA
abundance: few

CDR3aa: CASSYRQGASYEQYF
CDR3nt: TGTGCCAGCAGTTACCGTCAGGGGGCCTCCTACGAGCAGTACTTC
v_gene: TRBV6-5
j_gene: TRBJ2-7
d_gene: TRBD1
abundance: NA

CDR3aa: CASSLYDGYTF
CDR3nt: TGTGCCAGCAGTTTATACGATGGCTACACCTTC
v_gene: TRBV28
j_gene: TRBJ1-2
d_gene: NA
abundance: few

CDR3aa: CASSVRGGSMHYGYTF
CDR3nt: TGTGCCAGCAGTGTGAGGGGGGGTAGTATGCACTATGGCTACACCTTC
v_gene: TRBV6-1
j_gene: TRBJ1-2
d_gene: NA
abundance: NA